Reported below is one T cell receptor (beta chain). Its antigen is not yet known. Base qualities are missing; no much larger clone stands one base away. This record comes from a study of control samples from healthy donors and cancer patients (dated by TCRdb to between 2020 and 2021). Libraries were made using the immunoSEQ multiplex PCR assay. TCRdb obtained this table from immuneACCESS and retained in-frame rearrangements with V and J assigned. These tables miss some clones; where compared with another copy, unresolved V genes account for less than half of the shortfall, and the remainder is unexplained. A total of over 90,000 clones appear in this sample, about 91% of them only once. Of the sample, 2% to 3% is held by the ten largest clones. This clonotype originated in a woman between 18 and 30 years old in good health. Material: blood.

The CDR3 region reads CAIRPGQEGEKLFF. In nucleotides, the sequence is TGTGCCATACGACCGGGACAGGAGGGTGAAAAACTGTTTTTT. The chain employs TRBV10-3 and TRBJ1-4; 8 central nucleotides agree with TRBD1. Inclusive of the bounding cysteine and phenylalanine, the CDR3 is 14 residues long. Solely the CDR3 DNA is kept, with 42 bases framed from the first base. The germline V gene encodes CDR1 ENHRY and CDR2 SYGVKD. V lost 9 bases and J lost 7 bases, and the count of bases not matched to a germline gene is 10.